Included here is one T cell receptor (beta chain) sequence, with context. The antigen is not known. The sample is drawn from a study of blood T cells in healthy people across ages. Study-wide points: Getting older went along with TCR beta diversity per million T cells dropping roughly linearly.

The V end lost 8 bases, the J end lost 9 bases, and 17 bases lay between the germline ends. CDR3 size: 14 residues. Germline CDR1 and CDR2: ENHRY and SYGVKD. Sample-barcoded 5' priming and a J-beta primer mix drove a second PCR of about 6 to 12 cycles. TCRdb reanalysed the 5' RACE reads using MiXCR and keeps one entry per CDR3 protein. The data hold about 1.1 million distinct CDR3 sequences, with about two fifths observed a single time. This rearrangement joins TRBV10-3 to TRBJ1-6; D may be TRBD1 (5 bases). This clonotype originated in a man between 18 and 35 years old in good health. The sample was blood. As DNA, the CDR3 is TGTGCCATCTGTTCCGGGGCAGAGGGTTCACCCCTCCACTTT. Amino acids: CAICSGAEGSPLHF.